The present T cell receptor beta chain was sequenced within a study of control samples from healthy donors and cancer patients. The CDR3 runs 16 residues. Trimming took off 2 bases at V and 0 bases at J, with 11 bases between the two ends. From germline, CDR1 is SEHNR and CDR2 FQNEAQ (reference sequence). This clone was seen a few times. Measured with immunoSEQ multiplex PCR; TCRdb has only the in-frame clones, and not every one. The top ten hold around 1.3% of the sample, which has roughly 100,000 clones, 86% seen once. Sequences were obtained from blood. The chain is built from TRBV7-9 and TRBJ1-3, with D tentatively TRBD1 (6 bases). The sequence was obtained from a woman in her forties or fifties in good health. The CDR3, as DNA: TGTGCCAGCAGCTTATGGCGGACAGCCTCTGGAAACACCATATATTTT. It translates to CASSLWRTASGNTIYF.